This TCR beta chain was documented in a study of T cell responses to AZD1222 COVID-19 vaccine (dated by TCRdb to the early 2020s). A note on the overall study: TCR sequencing was performed for about 250 trial participants, of whom about 200 were given two doses of AZD1222 and some 25 were given two doses of MenACWY control vaccine. Trial participants were enrolled by age into 18-55, 56-69 and 70-plus year subgroups, with around 150, 28 and 57 TCR-sequenced participants respectively. Broad study findings and their caveats: A significant rise in spike-specific TCR breadth and depth was observed after two AZD1222 doses relative to day 0 and relative to MenACWY recipients. Conclusions about previously exposed vaccinees were limited because only a handful of AZD1222 recipients were SARS-CoV-2 seropositive at baseline. In the small 56-69-year group, the increase in depth fell short of significance, most likely because of low power. Reportedly, almost half of the unique spike-specific TCRs recognized epitopes lying outside the regions that are mutated in the B.1.351 and B.1.1.7 variants. Vaccine-associated CD4 TCRs spanned the whole spike protein, with dominant responses in regions 160-218 and 743-854. No day 14 peak-response samples were available, so repertoires were characterized only after the peak T cell response. Participants were mostly white British and included more females than males, and it was suggested by the authors that clonal diversity may have been underestimated.

From V the trimming removes 2 bases and from J it removes 1 base, while the gene matches leave 5 bases of the junction unaccounted for. From the cysteine through the phenylalanine, the CDR3 covers 16 amino acids. The only DNA kept is the CDR3, 48 bases in frame from the first base. Per the germline V gene, ENHRY is the CDR1 and SYGVKD is the CDR2. The CDR3 regions of human TCRbeta chains were analyzed by immunosequencing. In the paper's pipeline: TCRs in the repertoires were matched against a reference library of SARS-CoV-2-specific TCRs that had been generated with the MIRA antigen-specificity platform. Breadth was defined as the fraction of unique TCRs that were SARS-CoV-2-associated. Depth was defined as the fraction of total T cells that were SARS-CoV-2-associated. Each spike-specific TCR was assigned to its reactive spike region and to a CD4 or CD8 class using the MIRA data. Log10-transformed breadth and depth values were compared by one-way ANOVA with Sidak's multiple comparisons tests. What TCRdb holds here is the immuneACCESS table cut down to in-frame rearrangements. Part of the clones is not present; checked against another copy, under half of the missing clones reflect an unresolved V gene, and the others are unexplained. That table gives V, J and clone size, and the DNA gave D and trimming. The sample table contains fewer than 110,000 clones; only one count was recorded for roughly 90% of them. The ten largest make up more than 8% of the sample.

According to the study, the label for this sample's time point signals: about 28 days (+/-7) after the second vaccine dose. AZD1222 recipients whose second dose came at about 4 weeks and those whose second dose came at about 12 weeks were combined into one group, since spike-specific TCR depth and breadth did not differ between the two schedules. Vaccinee samples were obtained from the UK trials COV001 and COV002, which included a single-blind randomized controlled phase 2/3 trial of AZD1222 (ChAdOx1 nCoV-19) in healthy adults. Trial participant PBMC samples were collected at day 0 and day 28 after the second dose for TCRbeta chain sequencing. On this clone: No antigen is known for it. No much larger clonotype is one base removed from it; base qualities were not supplied.

Sequenced here: peripheral blood, sampled 28 days after the second AZD1222 dose. The TCR sequence derives from an adult who received the AZD1222 COVID-19 vaccine. Recombination connected TRBV10-3 to TRBJ1-3, and TRBD1 matches 7 of the central bases. The CDR3 is CAISERKTGSGNTIYF. The sequenced DNA: TGTGCCATCAGTGAGCGAAAGACAGGGTCTGGAAACACCATATATTTT.